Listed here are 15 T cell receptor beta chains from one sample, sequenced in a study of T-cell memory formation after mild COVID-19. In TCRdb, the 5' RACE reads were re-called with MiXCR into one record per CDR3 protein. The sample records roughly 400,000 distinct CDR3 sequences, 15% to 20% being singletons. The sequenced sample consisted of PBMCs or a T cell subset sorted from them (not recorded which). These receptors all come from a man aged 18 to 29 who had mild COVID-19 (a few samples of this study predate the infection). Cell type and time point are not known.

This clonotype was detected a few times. CDR3 coding DNA: TGTGCCAGCAGCTTTGCAGGGGGGAACATTCAGTACTTC. This gives the protein CASSFAGGNIQYF. This chain links TRBV7-2 with TRBJ2-4, with D possibly matching TRBD1 (7 bases). V was cut by 3 bases and J by 7 bases, with 10 bases left in between. This CDR3 spans 13 amino acids. CDR1 SGHTA and CDR2 FQGNSA come from the germline V gene.

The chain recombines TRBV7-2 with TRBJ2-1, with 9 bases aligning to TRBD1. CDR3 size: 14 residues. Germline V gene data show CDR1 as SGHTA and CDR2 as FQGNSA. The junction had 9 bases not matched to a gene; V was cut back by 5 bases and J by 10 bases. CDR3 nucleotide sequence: TGTGCCAGCAGCCGTGAGGGACAGGGACGGGAGCAGTTCTTC. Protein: CASSREGQGREQFF.

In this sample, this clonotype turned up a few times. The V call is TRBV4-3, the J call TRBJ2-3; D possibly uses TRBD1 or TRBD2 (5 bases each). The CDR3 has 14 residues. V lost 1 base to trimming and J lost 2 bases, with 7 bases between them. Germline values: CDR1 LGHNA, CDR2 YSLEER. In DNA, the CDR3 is TGCGCCAGCAGCCAAGGGGGGTTCACAGATACGCAGTATTTT. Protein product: CASSQGGFTDTQYF.

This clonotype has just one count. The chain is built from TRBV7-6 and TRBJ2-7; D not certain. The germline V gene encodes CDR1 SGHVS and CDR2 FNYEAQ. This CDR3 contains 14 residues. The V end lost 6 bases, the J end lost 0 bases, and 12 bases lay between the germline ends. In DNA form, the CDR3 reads TGTGCCAGCAGAAGAGTATCCAGCTCCTACGAGCAGTACTTC. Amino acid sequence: CASRRVSSSYEQYF.

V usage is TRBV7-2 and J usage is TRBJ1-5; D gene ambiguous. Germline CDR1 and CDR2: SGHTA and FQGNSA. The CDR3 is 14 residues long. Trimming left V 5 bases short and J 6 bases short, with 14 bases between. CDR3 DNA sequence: TGTGCCAGCAGCGCGACGCGCGGTGCTCAGCCCCAGCATTTT. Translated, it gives CASSATRGAQPQHF.

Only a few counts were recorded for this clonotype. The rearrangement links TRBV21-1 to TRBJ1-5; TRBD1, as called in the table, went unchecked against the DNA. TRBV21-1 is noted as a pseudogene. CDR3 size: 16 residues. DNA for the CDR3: TGTGCCAGCAGCAAAGTATTGAGGGCGCAGCATCAGCCCCAGCATTTT. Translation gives CASSKVLRAQHQPQHF.

This chain's CDR3 is CASSPARDYEQYF. In DNA form, the CDR3 reads TGTGCCAGCTCACCAGCACGGGACTACGAGCAGTACTTC. The chain carries TRBV18 and TRBJ2-7, with D perhaps matching TRBD2 (5 bases). Per germline, CDR1 KGHSH and CDR2 LQKENI. The V end lost 2 bases, the J end lost 3 bases, and 8 bases lay between the germline ends. This CDR3 region has 13 residues. Drawing the rest from reference TRBV18 and TRBJ2-7, the complete variable domain is NAGVMQNPRHLVRRRGQEARLRCSPMKGHSHVYWYRQLPEEGLKFMVYLQKENIIDESGMPKERFSAEFPKEGPSILRIQQVVRGDSAAYFCASSPARDYEQYFGPGTRLTVT.

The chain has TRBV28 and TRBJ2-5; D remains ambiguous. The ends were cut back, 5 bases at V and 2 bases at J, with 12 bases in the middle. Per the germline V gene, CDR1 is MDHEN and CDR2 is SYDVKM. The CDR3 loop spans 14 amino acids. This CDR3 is CASSLSGKQETQYF. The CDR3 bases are TGTGCCAGCAGTCTTTCAGGCAAGCAAGAGACCCAGTACTTC.

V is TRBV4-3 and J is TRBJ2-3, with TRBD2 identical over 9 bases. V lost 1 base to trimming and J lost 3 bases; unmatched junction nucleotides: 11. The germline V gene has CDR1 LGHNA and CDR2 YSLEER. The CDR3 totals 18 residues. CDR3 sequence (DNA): TGCGCCAGCAGCCAAGTTTGGGAGCGGGGGGCCGATACAGATACGCAGTATTTT. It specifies CASSQVWERGADTDTQYF.

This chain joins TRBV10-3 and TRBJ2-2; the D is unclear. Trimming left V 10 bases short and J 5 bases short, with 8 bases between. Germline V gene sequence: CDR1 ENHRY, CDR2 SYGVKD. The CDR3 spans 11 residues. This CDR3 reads CATTQTGELFF. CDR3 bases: TGTGCCACCACTCAGACCGGGGAGCTGTTTTTT.

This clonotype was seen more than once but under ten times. Written as DNA, the CDR3 is TGTGCCACCGGTGAACAGGGGTCAAACATTCAGTACTTC. Residues: CATGEQGSNIQYF. The rearrangement uses TRBV19 and TRBJ2-4; 7 nucleotides match TRBD1. The germline V gene encodes CDR1 LNHDA and CDR2 SQIVND (reference sequence). Unmatched junction bases numbered 9, after V lost 10 bases and J lost 6 bases. The CDR3 is 13 amino acids.

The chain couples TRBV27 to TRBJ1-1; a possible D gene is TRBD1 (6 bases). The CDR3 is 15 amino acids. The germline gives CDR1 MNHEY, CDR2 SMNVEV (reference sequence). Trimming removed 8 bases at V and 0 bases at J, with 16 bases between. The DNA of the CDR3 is TGTGCCAGCGGGGACACCCCTTCGATGAACACTGAAGCTTTCTTT. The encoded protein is CASGDTPSMNTEAFF.

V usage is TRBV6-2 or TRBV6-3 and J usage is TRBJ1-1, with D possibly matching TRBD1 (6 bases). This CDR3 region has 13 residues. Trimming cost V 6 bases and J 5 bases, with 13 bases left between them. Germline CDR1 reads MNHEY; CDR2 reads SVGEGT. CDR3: CASRRTGLTEAFF. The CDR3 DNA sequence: TGTGCCAGCAGACGCACAGGGTTGACTGAAGCTTTCTTT.

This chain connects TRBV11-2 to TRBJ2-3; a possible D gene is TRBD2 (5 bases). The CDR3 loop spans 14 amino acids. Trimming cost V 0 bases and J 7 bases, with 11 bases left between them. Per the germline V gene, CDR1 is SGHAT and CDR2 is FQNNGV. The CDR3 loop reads CASSLDPAGHTQYF. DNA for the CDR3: TGTGCCAGCAGCTTAGACCCGGCGGGCCATACGCAGTATTTT.

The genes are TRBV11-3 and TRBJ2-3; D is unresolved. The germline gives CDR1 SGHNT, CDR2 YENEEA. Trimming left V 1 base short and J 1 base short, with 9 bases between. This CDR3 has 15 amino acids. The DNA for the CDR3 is TGTGCCAGCAGCTTAGCCGGGTCTCGCACAGATACGCAGTATTTT. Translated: CASSLAGSRTDTQYF. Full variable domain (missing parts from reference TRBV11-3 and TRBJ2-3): EAGVVQSPRYKIIEKKQPVAFWCNPISGHNTLYWYLQNLGQGPELLIRYENEEAVDDSQLPKDRFSAERLKGVDSTLKIQPAELGDSAVYLCASSLAGSRTDTQYFGPGTRLTVL.